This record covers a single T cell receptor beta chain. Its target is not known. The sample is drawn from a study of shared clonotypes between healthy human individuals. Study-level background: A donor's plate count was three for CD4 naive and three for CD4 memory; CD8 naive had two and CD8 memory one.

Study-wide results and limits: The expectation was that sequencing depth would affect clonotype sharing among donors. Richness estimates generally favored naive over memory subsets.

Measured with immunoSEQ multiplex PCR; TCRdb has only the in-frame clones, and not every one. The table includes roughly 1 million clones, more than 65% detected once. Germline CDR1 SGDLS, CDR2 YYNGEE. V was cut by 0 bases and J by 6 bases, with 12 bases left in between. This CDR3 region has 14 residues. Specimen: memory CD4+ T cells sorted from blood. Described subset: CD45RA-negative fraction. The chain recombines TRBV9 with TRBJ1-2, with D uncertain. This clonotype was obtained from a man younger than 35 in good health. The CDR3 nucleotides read TGTGCCAGCAGCGTAGATGTCCACCGGGATGGCTACACCTTC. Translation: CASSVDVHRDGYTF.